This paragraph covers one T cell receptor (beta chain) sequence. This clonotype was seen just once. Its antigen remains undetermined. One end of the junction is discordant with germline, which a read error may explain. Naive CD8 T cell libraries were made from about 20,000 to 1,000,000 sorted cells using 10%, 30% or 50% of purified RNA. On a BD FACSAria II, naive CD8 T cells were FACS-sorted as CD8+CD4-CCR7+CD45RA+ and collected into RLT Plus buffer. To test detection sensitivity, Jurkat RNA equal to under 13 TCR copies was added to samples of roughly 18,000-1,000,000 naive CD8 T cells. CD8 T cells were enriched with RosetteSep CD8+ T Cell Enrichment Cocktail and Ficoll-Paque, followed by ACK red cell lysis. This sample stems from a study of molecular identifiers for immune sequencing clone quantification (dated by TCRdb to the late 2010s). Background on the whole study: For a replicate experiment, RNA from 20,000 or 100,000 naive CD8 T cells was divided into five aliquots, of which four were sequenced. CD8 T cells were used in a methods study to benchmark molecular-identifier clustering-based TCR repertoire sequencing (MIDCIRS) and TCR RNA copy counting. General findings and caveats noted by the study authors: Spiked-in Jurkat TCR RNA equivalent to a single cell was reported to be detectable even among 980,000 or so naive CD8 T cells. Highly expanded clone sizes could be underestimated if identical TCR molecules share a barcode. Modeling gave 3 to 3.5 recovered TCR RNA copies per cell versus about 10 by digital PCR, implying around 31% capture efficiency. The naive libraries included spiked-in Jurkat TCR RNA (10 copies' worth), and this Jurkat TCR RNA is not part of the donor repertoire. Clones above 20 RNA copies held over 98% of molecules in CMV-specific effector cells but under 1% in naive cells. When barcode sub-clustering was left out, chimeric consensus sequences inflated TCR diversity, with chimeras reaching as high as 47%.

Library prep was done by PCR. The reads were generated on a NextSeq 500. Bulk TCR libraries were prepared as previously described, using TCR primers listed in Table S5. Total RNA was purified with the Qiagen AllPrep DNA/RNA kit. Before analysis, reads from multiple sequencing runs of one library were combined. For the original study's pipeline: Only reads with exact TCR constant sequence were kept, trimmed to 150 nt, and grouped by their 12-nt molecular barcodes. Reads within each barcode group were sub-clustered using a 15% Levenshtein threshold, and quality-weighted consensus sequences were constructed for each RNA molecule. Non-functional sequences were excluded, and lower-count sequences lying one edit away from another sequence were also excluded. Based on fitting two negative binomial distributions, any barcode sub-cluster with under 20% of the maximum read count was discarded. TCRdb ran its own pipeline on the public reads, namely fastp trimming at Q25 and MiXCR clone calling, and kept in-frame beta chains. Under each unique CDR3 protein, matching rows form one entry showing the most common genes and DNA. The V and J calls, along with clone size, are taken from TCRdb and not from the paper's own processing. The sample table holds roughly 630,000 distinct CDR3 sequences, of which 25% were seen once. The ten largest clones represent 0.6% to 0.9% of the sample.

The CDR3 measures 17 amino acids from cysteine to phenylalanine. Only CDR3 DNA remains: 51 bases, in frame from the first base. CDR1 MDHEN and CDR2 SYDVKM were looked up in the germline V gene. This sequence uses TRBV28 and TRBJ1-1; TRBD1 could be the D gene, as 5 bases match. The clonotype was recovered from a human donor in good health. Some libraries in this study had Jurkat cell RNA spiked in. What was sequenced was naive CD8+ T cells from blood, with Jurkat cell RNA spiked in. The meaning of the sample's cell subset or site label: FACS-sorted CD8+CD4-CCR7+CD45RA+ naive T cells. The CDR3: CASSSTFQGYLYTEALF. The nucleotide sequence reads TGTGCCAGCAGTTCTACATTTCAGGGTTATTTGTACACTGAAGCTCTCTTT.